This TCR beta chain was profiled in a study of follicular helper T cells after annual influenza vaccination. Time point defined: 2014-2015 season, 7 days after vaccination. The CDR3 is made up of 14 amino acids. Germline CDR1 reads ENHRY; CDR2 reads SYGVKD. To note about this clone: The junction and the germline gene differ at one end; a read error may be behind it.

Profiled with immunoSEQ multiplex PCR; TCRdb holds only in-frame clones, not every one. The sample includes some 400 clones, around 82% of them seen just once. The chain links TRBV10-3 to TRBJ1-1; the D gene is possibly TRBD1 (5 bases). The sequence came from an adult who received the influenza vaccine. Sequenced here: CXCR5+ CD38+ circulating T follicular helper cells from blood, sampled 7 days after influenza vaccination. Subset: circulating Tfh, non-naive CD4+CXCR5+PD-1+ (ICOS+CD38+ or ICOS-CD38-). CDR3 nucleotide sequence: TGTGCCGTCAGACTGGGGGGAATGAACACTGAAGCTTTCTTT. This gives the protein CAVRLGGMNTEAFF.